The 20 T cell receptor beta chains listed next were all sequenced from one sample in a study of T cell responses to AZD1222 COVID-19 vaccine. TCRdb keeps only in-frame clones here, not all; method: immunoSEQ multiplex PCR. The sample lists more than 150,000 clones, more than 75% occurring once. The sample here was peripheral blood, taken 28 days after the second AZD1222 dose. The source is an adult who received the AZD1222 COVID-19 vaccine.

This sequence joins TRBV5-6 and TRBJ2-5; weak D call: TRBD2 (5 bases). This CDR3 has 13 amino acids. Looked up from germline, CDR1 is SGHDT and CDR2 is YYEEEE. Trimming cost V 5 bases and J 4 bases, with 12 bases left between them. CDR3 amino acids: CASSSLEGETQYF. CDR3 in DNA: TGTGCCAGCAGTAGTCTTGAGGGAGAGACCCAGTACTTC.

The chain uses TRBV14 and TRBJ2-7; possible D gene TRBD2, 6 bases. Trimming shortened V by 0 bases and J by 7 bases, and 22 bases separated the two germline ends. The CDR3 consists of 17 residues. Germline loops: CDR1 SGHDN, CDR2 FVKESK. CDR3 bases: TGTGCCAGCAGCCAAGATTTCTCTAGCGAGGGTCTTAGGGAGCAGTACTTC. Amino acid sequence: CASSQDFSSEGLREQYF.

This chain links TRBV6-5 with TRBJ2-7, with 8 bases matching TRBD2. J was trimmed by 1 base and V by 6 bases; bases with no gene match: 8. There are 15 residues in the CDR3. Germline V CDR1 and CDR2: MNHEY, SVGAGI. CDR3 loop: CASRPFTGGSYEQYF. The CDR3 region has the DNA TGTGCCAGCAGACCCTTCACGGGAGGGTCCTACGAGCAGTACTTC.

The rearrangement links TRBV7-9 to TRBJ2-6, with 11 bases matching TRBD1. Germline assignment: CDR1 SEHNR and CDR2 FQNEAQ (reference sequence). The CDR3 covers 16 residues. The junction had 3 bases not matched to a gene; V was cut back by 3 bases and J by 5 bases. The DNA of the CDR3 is TGTGCCAGCAGCTTGGACAGGGGGCGCCGGGCCAACGTCCTGACTTTC. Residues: CASSLDRGRRANVLTF.

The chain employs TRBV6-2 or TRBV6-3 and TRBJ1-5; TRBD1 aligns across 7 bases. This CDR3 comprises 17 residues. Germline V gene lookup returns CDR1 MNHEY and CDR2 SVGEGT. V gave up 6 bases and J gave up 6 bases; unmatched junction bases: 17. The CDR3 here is CASSRPSGTAYSQPQHF. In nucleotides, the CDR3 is TGTGCCAGCAGCCGGCCCTCCGGGACAGCATACAGTCAGCCCCAGCATTTT.

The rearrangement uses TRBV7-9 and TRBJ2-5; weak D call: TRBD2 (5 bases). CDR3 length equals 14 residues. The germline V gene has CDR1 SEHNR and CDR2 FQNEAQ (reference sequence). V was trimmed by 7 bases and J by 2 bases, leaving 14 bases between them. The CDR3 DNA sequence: TGTGCCAGCAACCCGGAGGCATCTCAAGAGACCCAGTACTTC. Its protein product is CASNPEASQETQYF.

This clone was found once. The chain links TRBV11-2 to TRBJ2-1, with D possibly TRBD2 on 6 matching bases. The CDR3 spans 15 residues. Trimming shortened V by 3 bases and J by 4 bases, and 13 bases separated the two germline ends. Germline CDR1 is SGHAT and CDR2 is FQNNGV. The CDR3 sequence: CASSFGRGAYNEQFF. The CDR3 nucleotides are TGTGCCAGCAGCTTCGGGAGAGGGGCTTACAATGAGCAGTTCTTC.

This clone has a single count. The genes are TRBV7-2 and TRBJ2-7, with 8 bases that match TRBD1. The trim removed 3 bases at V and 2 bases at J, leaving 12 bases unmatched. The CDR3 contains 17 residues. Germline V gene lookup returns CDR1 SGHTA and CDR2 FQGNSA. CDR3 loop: CASSFPKTGEVTYEQYF. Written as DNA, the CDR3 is TGTGCCAGCAGCTTCCCCAAGACAGGGGAGGTCACCTACGAGCAGTACTTC.

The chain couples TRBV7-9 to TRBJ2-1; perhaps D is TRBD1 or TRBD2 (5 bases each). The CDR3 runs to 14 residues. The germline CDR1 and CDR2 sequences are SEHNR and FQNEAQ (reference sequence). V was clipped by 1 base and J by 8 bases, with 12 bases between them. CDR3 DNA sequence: TGTGCCAGCAGCTTAGACAGCAGGGACCATGAGCAGTTCTTC. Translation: CASSLDSRDHEQFF.

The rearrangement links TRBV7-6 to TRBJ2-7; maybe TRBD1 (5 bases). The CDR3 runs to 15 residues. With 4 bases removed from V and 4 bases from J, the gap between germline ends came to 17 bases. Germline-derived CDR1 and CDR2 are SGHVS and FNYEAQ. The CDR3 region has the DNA TGTGCCAGCAGCTCCCGGGCAGGGAAATCTTACGAGCAGTACTTC. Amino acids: CASSSRAGKSYEQYF.

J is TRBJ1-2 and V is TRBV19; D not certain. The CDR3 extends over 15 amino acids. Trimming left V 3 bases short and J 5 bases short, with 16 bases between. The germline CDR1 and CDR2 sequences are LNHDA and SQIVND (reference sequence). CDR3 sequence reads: CASSISPGQPYGYTF. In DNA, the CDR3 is TGTGCCAGTAGTATCTCCCCCGGGCAGCCATATGGCTACACCTTC.

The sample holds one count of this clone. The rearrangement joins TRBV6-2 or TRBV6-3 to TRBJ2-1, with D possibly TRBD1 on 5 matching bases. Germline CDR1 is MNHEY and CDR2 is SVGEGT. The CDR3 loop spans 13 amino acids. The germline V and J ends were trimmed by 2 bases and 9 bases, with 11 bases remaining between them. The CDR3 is CASSYVGAGEQFF. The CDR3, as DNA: TGTGCCAGCAGTTACGTAGGGGCAGGTGAGCAGTTCTTC.

This CDR3 reads CASSVSGTDTQYF. The CDR3 coding sequence is TGTGCCAGTAGTGTGAGCGGCACAGATACGCAGTATTTT. The chain carries TRBV19 and TRBJ2-3; D call uncertain. Between the trimmed V and J ends, which lost 5 bases and 1 base, there was a span of 7 bases. This CDR3 region has 13 residues. The V gene's germline CDR1 is LNHDA and CDR2 SQIVND (reference sequence).

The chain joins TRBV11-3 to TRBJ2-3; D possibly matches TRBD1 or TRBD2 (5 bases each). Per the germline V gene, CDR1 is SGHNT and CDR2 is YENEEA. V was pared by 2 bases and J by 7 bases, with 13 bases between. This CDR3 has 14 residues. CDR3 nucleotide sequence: TGTGCCAGCAGCTTATCCGGGACGGGCTATACGCAGTATTTT. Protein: CASSLSGTGYTQYF. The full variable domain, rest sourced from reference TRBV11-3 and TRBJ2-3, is EAGVVQSPRYKIIEKKQPVAFWCNPISGHNTLYWYLQNLGQGPELLIRYENEEAVDDSQLPKDRFSAERLKGVDSTLKIQPAELGDSAVYLCASSLSGTGYTQYFGPGTRLTVL.

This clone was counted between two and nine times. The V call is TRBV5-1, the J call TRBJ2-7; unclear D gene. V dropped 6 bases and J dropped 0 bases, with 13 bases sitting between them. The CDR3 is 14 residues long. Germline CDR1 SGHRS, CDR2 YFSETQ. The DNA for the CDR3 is TGCGCCAGCACCCAGGCGGCTTCCTCCTACGAGCAGTACTTC. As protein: CASTQAASSYEQYF.

The CDR3 region is CSVNRGSSTDTQYF. The CDR3 DNA is TGCAGCGTGAATCGGGGCTCGAGCACAGATACGCAGTATTTT. The chain recombines TRBV29-1 with TRBJ2-3; either TRBD1 or TRBD2 may supply D (5 bases each). CDR3 length: 14 amino acids. V was pared by 6 bases and J by 0 bases, with 13 bases between. Germline V gives CDR1 SQVTM, CDR2 ANQGSEA.

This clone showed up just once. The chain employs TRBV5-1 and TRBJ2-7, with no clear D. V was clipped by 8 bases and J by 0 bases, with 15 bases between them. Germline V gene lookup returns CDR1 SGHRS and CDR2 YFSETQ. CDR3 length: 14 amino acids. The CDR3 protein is CASNPGPPSYEQYF. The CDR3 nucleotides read TGCGCCAGTAACCCCGGGCCGCCCTCCTACGAGCAGTACTTC. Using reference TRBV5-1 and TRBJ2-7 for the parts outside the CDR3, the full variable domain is KAGVTQTPRYLIKTRGQQVTLSCSPISGHRSVSWYQQTPGQGLQFLFEYFSETQRNKGNFPGRFSGRQFSNSRSEMNVSTLELGDSALYLCASNPGPPSYEQYFGPGTRLTVT.

CDR3: CASSITAGGGNEQFF. For the CDR3, the DNA is TGTGCCAGCAGCATTACCGCGGGAGGGGGCAATGAGCAGTTCTTC. The chain uses TRBV3-1 (or the pseudogene TRBV3-2) and TRBJ2-1; 9 bases fit TRBD2. The CDR3 contains 15 residues. Germline CDR1 is LGHDT and CDR2 is YNNKEL (reference sequence). The junction had 8 bases not matched to a gene; V was cut back by 5 bases and J by 6 bases.

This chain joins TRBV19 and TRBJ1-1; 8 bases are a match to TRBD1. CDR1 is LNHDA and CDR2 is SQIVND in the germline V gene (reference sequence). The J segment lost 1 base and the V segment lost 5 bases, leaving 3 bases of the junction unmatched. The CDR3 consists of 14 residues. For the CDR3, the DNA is TGTGCCAGTAGTGGGGACAGGTGGAACACTGAAGCTTTCTTT. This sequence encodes CASSGDRWNTEAFF.

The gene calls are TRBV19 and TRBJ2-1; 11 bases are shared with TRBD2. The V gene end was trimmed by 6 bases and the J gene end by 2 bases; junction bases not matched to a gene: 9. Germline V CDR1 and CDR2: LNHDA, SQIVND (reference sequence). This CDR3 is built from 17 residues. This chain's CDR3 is CASSLGVTSGAYNEQFF. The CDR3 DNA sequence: TGTGCCAGTAGCCTAGGGGTGACTAGCGGGGCCTACAATGAGCAGTTCTTC.